This T cell receptor (beta chain) was recorded in a study of OX40 agonist ivuxolimab in advanced cancers. Background on the study: There were three patients with partial responses, one having hepatocellular carcinoma and two cutaneous melanoma. Study outcomes and limitations: On average, CD8+ T cells showed a greater number of expanded clones than CD4+.

The CDR3 is 13 residues long. Deletions cut 8 bases from V and 6 bases from J, with 15 bases between. In germline, CDR1 is PRHDT, CDR2 FYEKMQ (reference sequence). To note about this clone: The antigen is unknown.

Method: immunoSEQ multiplex PCR; TCRdb's copy keeps in-frame clones and lacks some. The sample shows 60,000 or so clones, 84% of them seen only once. Blood draws occurred at baseline, cycle 4 day 1, and cycle 7 day 1. The sequence came from an adult with an advanced solid tumor such as melanoma, head and neck, liver or kidney cancer. Sequencing was performed on CD4+ or CD8+ T cells sorted from blood, taken in a trial of the OX40 agonist ivuxolimab. This rearrangement joins TRBV13 to TRBJ2-3; weak D call: TRBD2 (6 bases). The CDR3 sequence is CASGEKEGDTQYF. The CDR3 DNA reads as TGTGCCAGCGGTGAGAAGGAGGGCGATACGCAGTATTTT.